Each of the 6 T cell receptor beta chains below was sequenced from the same sample in a study of T cells after yellow fever vaccination. TCRdb analysed the 5' RACE reads with MiXCR anew, one entry per CDR3 protein. The table lists approximately 180,000 distinct CDR3 sequences, roughly 6.2% of them singletons. The sequences come from CD4+ T cells sorted from PBMCs, collected on the day of the first yellow fever vaccination. The receptors here all came from a man aged 18 to 29 who received the YFV17D yellow fever vaccine.

This clonotype was detected many times. V usage is TRBV24-1 and J usage is TRBJ2-3; 7 positions agree with TRBD1. This CDR3 region has 15 residues. Trimming removed 2 bases from V and 1 base from J; junction bases left unmatched: 2. The germline V gene has CDR1 KGHDR and CDR2 SFDVKD. The CDR3 DNA reads TGTGCCACCAGTGATTCCGGACAGGGCACAGATACGCAGTATTTT. Encoded protein: CATSDSGQGTDTQYF.

The sample holds many counts of this clonotype. V and J are TRBV7-2 and TRBJ1-3; D is uncertain. Germline-derived CDR1 and CDR2 are SGHTA and FQGNSA. There are 18 residues in the CDR3. V lost 0 bases and J 2 bases, leaving 17 bases between the germline ends. CDR3 sequence (DNA): TGTGCCAGCAGCTTAGCGGGCTTGGGATCCCTCCCTGGAAACACCATATATTTT. This codes for CASSLAGLGSLPGNTIYF.

In this sample, this clonotype turned up many times. J is TRBJ2-7 and V is TRBV11-2; D is perhaps TRBD2 (6 bases). The CDR3 length is 18 residues. Germline lookup yields CDR1 SGHAT and CDR2 FQNNGV. The germline V and J ends were trimmed by 3 bases and 1 base, with 22 bases remaining between them. This chain's CDR3 is CASSFSDGGGLWSYEQYV. As DNA, the CDR3 is TGTGCCAGCAGCTTTTCGGACGGCGGAGGGTTGTGGTCCTACGAGCAGTACGTC.

Details on this clonotype: Just one base apart from a much larger clone, this may be a read error. The chain is built from TRBV20-1 and TRBJ1-2; D ambiguous. Germline CDR1 is DFQATT and CDR2 is SNEGSKA (reference sequence). This CDR3 has 16 residues. The CDR3 sequence is CTASRPGRVSNYGYTF. CDR3 bases: TGCACTGCTTCCCGCCCTGGGAGGGTATCTAACTATGGCTACACCTTC.

This clonotype was seen at least ten times. V is TRBV27 and J is TRBJ1-2; TRBD1 agrees at 8 bases. Per the germline V gene, CDR1 is MNHEY and CDR2 is SMNVEV (reference sequence). The CDR3 has 11 amino acids. Trimming cost V 9 bases and J 8 bases; bases outside gene matches: 5. CDR3 amino acids: CAREGQDGYTF. The DNA for the CDR3 is TGTGCCAGGGAGGGACAGGACGGCTACACCTTC.

This clonotype came up many times. The genes are TRBV12-3 or TRBV12-4 and TRBJ2-1; D remains ambiguous. V lost 2 bases, J lost 5 bases, and 7 bases lay in between. The CDR3 totals 13 residues. The CDR3 sequence is CASSLQRNNEQFF. The CDR3 DNA is TGTGCCAGCAGTTTACAGCGTAACAATGAGCAGTTCTTC.